The clone carrying this TCR beta chain was seen many times. This specimen comes from a study of T-cell reconstitution after alpha-beta-depleted transplantation in children. Trimming took 7 bases from V and 3 from J; bases not matched to a gene: 6. Germline V gene sequence: CDR1 DFQATT, CDR2 SNEGSKA (reference sequence). The CDR3 extends over 14 amino acids. As it was prepared, the TCRbeta library received unique molecular identifiers. TCRdb re-called the PCR reads through MiXCR, storing one row per CDR3 protein. The sample contains hundreds of thousands of distinct CDR3 sequences, over 25% of which appear only once.

The chain combines TRBV20-1 with TRBJ2-1; 10 positions match TRBD2. This TCR was recovered from a human donor who donated a stem cell graft to a child with aplastic anemia. This specimen was PBMCs from the stem cell graft donor, taken from the stem cell graft. The CDR3 is CSVTGLASYNEQFF. The CDR3 DNA follows: TGCAGTGTCACGGGACTAGCGAGCTACAATGAGCAGTTCTTC.